The T cell receptor beta chain under discussion was sequenced for a study of cytomegalovirus exposure and HLA in healthy donors. Study outcomes and limitations: Indistinguishable V segments such as TRBV6-2 and TRBV6-3 were excluded.

The CDR3 covers 16 residues. V dropped 4 bases and J dropped 3; count of bases not matched to a gene: 10. The germline CDR1 and CDR2 sequences are PRHDT and FYEKMQ (reference sequence). On this clone: Its cognate antigen is unknown.

The primer mix had 60 Vbeta and 13 Jbeta primers. Assay used: immunoSEQ multiplex PCR; TCRdb lists only in-frame clones, some missing. This sample has about 97,000 clones, with around four fifths found just once. J is TRBJ2-5 and V is TRBV13, with TRBD2 matching 8 bases. The sequence derives from a man in his forties in good health and CMV-seronegative. Sample: PBMCs. CDR3 bases: TGTGCCAGCAGCTCTAGGCGCAGAGCGGGGGAAGAGACCCAGTACTTC. This gives the protein CASSSRRRAGEETQYF. The full variable domain, in which reference TRBV13 and TRBJ2-5 provide the parts outside the CDR3, is AAGVIQSPRHLIKEKRETATLKCYPIPRHDTVYWYQQGPGQDPQFLISFYEKMQSDKGSIPDRFSAQQFSDYHSELNMSSLELGDSALYFCASSSRRRAGEETQYFGPGTRLLVL.